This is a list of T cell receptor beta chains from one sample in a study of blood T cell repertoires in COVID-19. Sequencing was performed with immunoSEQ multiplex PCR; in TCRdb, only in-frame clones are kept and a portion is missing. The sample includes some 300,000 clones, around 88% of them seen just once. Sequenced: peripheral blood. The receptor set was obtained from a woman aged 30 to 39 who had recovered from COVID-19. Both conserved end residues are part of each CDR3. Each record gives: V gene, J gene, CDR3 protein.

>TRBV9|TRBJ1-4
CASSEPREVNEKLFF
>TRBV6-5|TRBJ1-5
CASKRQGASNQPQHF
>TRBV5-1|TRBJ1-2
CASREGTGNYGYTF
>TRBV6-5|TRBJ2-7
CAIEGTGRYEQYF
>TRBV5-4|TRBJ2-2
CASSPSGGDTGELFF
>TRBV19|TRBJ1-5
CASMGRFRDKYQPQHF
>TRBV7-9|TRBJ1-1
CASSPHGRVTEAFF
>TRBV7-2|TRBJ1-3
CASSPTGNTIYF
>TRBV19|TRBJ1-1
CASSMAAFVSEAFF
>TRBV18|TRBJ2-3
CASSPRSRGLPGSSDTDTQYF
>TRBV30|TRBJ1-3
CAWSPWGQGASTIYF
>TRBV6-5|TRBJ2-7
CASNLEGARYEQYF
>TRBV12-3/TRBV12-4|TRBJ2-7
CASRTGGVDEQYF
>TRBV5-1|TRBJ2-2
CASSSPRRGNTGELFF
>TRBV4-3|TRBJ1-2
CASSPDRLSSYGYTF
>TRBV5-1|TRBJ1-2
CASSLSVSLYGYTF
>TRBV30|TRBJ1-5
CAWGRQDHQPQHF
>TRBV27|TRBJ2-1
CASSYRSGGDEQFF
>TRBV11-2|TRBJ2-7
CASSLGTPSYEQYF
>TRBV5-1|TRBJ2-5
CASKGALETQYF
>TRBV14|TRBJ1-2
CASSLGQLYGYTF
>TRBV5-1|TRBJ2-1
CASSRHQGVMIYNEQFF
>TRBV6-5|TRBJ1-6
CASSYRTGLKDSPLHF
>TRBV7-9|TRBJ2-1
CASSLVGGQFF
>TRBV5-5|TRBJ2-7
CASSLGQGFYEQYF
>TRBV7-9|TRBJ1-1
CASSFTANTEAFF
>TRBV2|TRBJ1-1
CAGNGQGRNTEAFF
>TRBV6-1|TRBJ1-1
CASSEVRDTEAFF
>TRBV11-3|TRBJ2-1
CASSRGSGGVGEQFF
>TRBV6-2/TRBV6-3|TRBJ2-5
CASSPGTGGETQYF
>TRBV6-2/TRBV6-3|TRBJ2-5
CASSYPRRGQETQYF
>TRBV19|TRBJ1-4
CASMETARNEKLFF
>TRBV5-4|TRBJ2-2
CASSSPTGELFF
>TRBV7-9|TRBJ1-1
CASSLAPRGLNTEAFF
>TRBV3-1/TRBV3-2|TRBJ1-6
CASSQEWGRSPLHF
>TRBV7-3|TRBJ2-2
CASSFSPGELFF
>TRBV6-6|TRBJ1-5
CASSYPRDAQPQHF
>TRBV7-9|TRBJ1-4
CASSLGTGDLRNEKLFF
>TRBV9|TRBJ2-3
CASSVGGRNTQYF
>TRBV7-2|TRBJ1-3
CASSLQQGSSGNTIYF
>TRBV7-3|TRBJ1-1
CASSLWAGEGAFF
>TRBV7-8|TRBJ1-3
CASSSTGTAGNTIYF
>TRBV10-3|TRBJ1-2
CAISEGQAYGYTF
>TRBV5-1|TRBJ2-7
CASSLVGTSGGYEQYF
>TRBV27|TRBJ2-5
CASSALGTNPAGTQYF